This TCR beta chain was sequenced for a study of T-cell reconstitution after alpha-beta-depleted transplantation in children. The authors prepared the TCRbeta library with unique molecular identifiers. Each CDR3 protein gets one entry after TCRdb re-called the PCR reads with MiXCR. The sample has about 460,000 distinct CDR3 sequences; approximately 13% are singletons. Germline trimming cut 3 bases from V and 6 bases from J; bases unmatched to any gene: 4. CDR1 KGHDR and CDR2 SFDVKD come from the germline V gene. The CDR3 has 14 amino acids. This sequence was found in a human donor who donated a stem cell graft to a child with combined immunodeficiency. The rearrangement joins TRBV24-1 to TRBJ2-7; 10 bases are shared with TRBD1. Sequences were derived from PBMCs from the stem cell graft donor, sampled from the stem cell graft. In DNA form, the CDR3 reads TGTGCCACCAGTGATCGGACAGGGGGGGCCGAGCAGTACTTC. It specifies CATSDRTGGAEQYF.